The count of the clone carrying this T cell receptor beta chain is one. The sample belongs to a study of cytomegalovirus exposure and HLA in healthy donors. This CDR3 spans 16 amino acids. CDR1 and CDR2 (germline): SGDLS, YYNGEE. Germline trimming cut 1 base from V and 3 bases from J; bases unmatched to any gene: 6. The PCR employed 60 Vbeta primers together with 13 Jbeta primers. TCRdb keeps only in-frame clones here, not all; method: immunoSEQ multiplex PCR. The repertoire holds more than 90,000 clones, with 70% to 80% as singletons. This sequence was found in a young man in good health and CMV-seronegative. Sequenced: PBMCs. V is TRBV9 and J is TRBJ1-2, with 10 bases identical to TRBD1. The CDR3 DNA follows: TGTGCCAGCAGCGTAAATCTCGGACAGGGGGACTATGGCTACACCTTC. Protein: CASSVNLGQGDYGYTF. Full variable domain (rest looked up from reference TRBV9 and TRBJ1-2): DSGVTQTPKHLITATGQRVTLRCSPRSGDLSVYWYQQSLDQGLQFLIQYYNGEERAKGNILERFSAQQFPDLHSELNLSSLELGDSALYFCASSVNLGQGDYGYTFGSGTRLTVV.